This is a list of T cell receptor beta chains from one sample in a study of CD8 T cells in Susac syndrome. TCRdb itself ran the immunoSEQ multiplex PCR reads through MiXCR, one entry per CDR3 protein. The repertoire consists of about 180,000 distinct CDR3 sequences, with 85% to 95% occurring once and the leading ten covering 0.1% to 0.13%. The sample comprised CD4+ T cells from PBMCs. Receptors were obtained from a human donor with Susac syndrome. The CDR3 runs from the conserved cysteine through the conserved F or W. The order of the fields is D gene, clone size, J gene, V gene, CDR3 protein, CDR3 DNA. The D gene is left open where the match is weak. Expanded clones get a size class; other rows say once, few or many, or leave the size out.

TRBD1 | . | TRBJ1-2 | TRBV7-8 | CASSYRAGGSGGYTF | TGTGCCAGCAGCTACCGGGCAGGGGGAAGCGGTGGCTACACCTTC
. | . | TRBJ1-2 | TRBV5-6 | CASSLVDSYGYTF | TGTGCCAGCAGCTTGGTGGACAGCTATGGCTACACCTTC
. | once | TRBJ1-2 | TRBV29-1 | CSVDQGTYGYTF | TGCAGCGTCGACCAGGGTACCTATGGCTACACCTTC
. | . | TRBJ1-2 | TRBV11-2 | CASSLSLSGYTF | TGTGCCAGCAGCTTATCGCTCAGTGGCTACACCTTC
. | . | TRBJ2-5 | TRBV18 | CASSPPPGTETQYF | TGTGCCAGCTCACCACCCCCCGGGACAGAGACCCAGTACTTC
. | . | TRBJ2-1 | TRBV9 | CASSVTGHYNEQFF | TGTGCCAGCAGCGTAACAGGGCACTACAATGAGCAGTTCTTC
. | . | TRBJ1-1 | TRBV7-9 | CASSFGGGVTEAFF | TGTGCCAGCAGCTTCGGGGGGGGAGTAACTGAAGCTTTCTTT
. | . | TRBJ2-3 | TRBV29-1 | CSGAGATDTQYF | TGCAGCGGGGCAGGGGCCACAGATACGCAGTATTTT
. | . | TRBJ2-1 | TRBV29-1 | CSVLNDPQEQFF | TGCAGCGTTCTGAATGACCCTCAGGAGCAGTTCTTC
. | . | TRBJ1-2 | TRBV29-1 | CSVGRVNGYTF | TGCAGCGTGGGCAGGGTGAATGGCTACACCTTC
. | . | TRBJ1-1 | TRBV5-1 | CASSLDQMNTEAFF | TGCGCCAGCAGCTTGGATCAGATGAACACTGAAGCTTTCTTT
. | once | TRBJ1-2 | TRBV15 | CATSRDGGAHGGYTF | TGTGCCACCAGCAGAGATGGGGGGGCGCATGGGGGCTACACCTTC
. | . | TRBJ2-7 | TRBV18 | CASSPARTYEQYF | TGTGCCAGCTCACCAGCCAGGACCTACGAGCAGTACTTC
. | . | TRBJ2-2 | TRBV30 | CAWSSGNTGELFF | TGTGCCTGGAGTTCAGGGAACACCGGGGAGCTGTTTTTT
TRBD2 | . | TRBJ2-3 | TRBV4-3 | CASSKISGGHGADTQYF | TGCGCCAGCTCCAAGATAAGCGGGGGCCACGGGGCAGATACGCAGTATTTT
. | . | TRBJ2-1 | TRBV6-5 | CASRYDLEQFF | TGTGCCAGCAGGTATGACCTGGAGCAGTTCTTC
. | . | TRBJ2-3 | TRBV2 | CADEGDGTDTQYF | TGTGCCGACGAGGGGGACGGCACAGATACGCAGTATTTT
. | . | TRBJ1-1 | TRBV5-4 | CASSSGGGNTEAFF | TGTGCCAGCAGCAGTGGAGGCGGGAACACTGAAGCTTTCTTT
. | . | TRBJ2-5 | TRBV5-4 | CASRRDLEGETQYF | TGTGCCAGCAGACGGGACCTCGAGGGGGAGACCCAGTACTTC
. | . | TRBJ2-5 | TRBV3-1 | CASSLPEGTRQGTQYF | TGTGCCAGCAGCCTGCCGGAGGGGACCCGACAAGGGACCCAGTACTTC
. | few | TRBJ2-5 | TRBV7-9 | CASSRGPEETQYF | TGTGCCAGCAGCCGCGGGCCAGAAGAGACCCAGTACTTC
. | . | TRBJ1-1 | TRBV7-2 | CASSLLALNTEAFF | TGTGCCAGCAGCTTGTTGGCCTTGAACACTGAAGCTTTCTTT
. | . | TRBJ2-2 | TRBV5-4 | CASSPPRAGELFF | TGTGCCAGCAGCCCTCCGCGGGCCGGGGAGCTGTTTTTT
TRBD1 | . | TRBJ1-1 | TRBV10-3 | CAITSGQSNTEAFF | TGTGCCATCACCTCGGGACAGTCGAACACTGAAGCTTTCTTT
TRBD1 | . | TRBJ2-2 | TRBV6-2/TRBV6-3 | CASSYPGQGRNTGELFF | TGTGCCAGCAGTTACCCCGGACAGGGGAGAAACACCGGGGAGCTGTTTTTT
TRBD1 | . | TRBJ1-2 | TRBV18 | CASSPTDRGMGYTF | TGTGCCAGCTCACCGACAGACAGGGGGATGGGCTACACCTTC
TRBD1 | . | TRBJ1-1 | TRBV29-1 | CSVQTGANTEAFF | TGCAGCGTCCAGACAGGGGCGAACACTGAAGCTTTCTTT
. | . | TRBJ1-3 | TRBV9 | CASSVARRGNTIYF | TGTGCCAGCAGCGTAGCGCGGCGAGGAAACACCATATATTTT
TRBD1 | . | TRBJ2-3 | TRBV29-1 | CSVEISGTGRTDTQYF | TGCAGCGTTGAAATTTCCGGGACAGGGAGGACAGATACGCAGTATTTT